These T cell receptor beta chains were read from a single sample in a study of vaccination effects on CD4 cells after COVID-19. These receptors have no known antigen. Measured with immunoSEQ multiplex PCR; TCRdb has only the in-frame clones, and not every one. The sample lists some 59,000 clones, 75% to 90% occurring once. The sample in question was CD4+ T cells from PBMCs cultured with HCoV-229E spike peptides, obtained before COVID-19 vaccination. The source is a human donor who received a COVID-19 vaccine. The CDR3 runs from the conserved cysteine through the conserved F or W. Each record gives: V gene, J gene, D gene, clone size, CDR3 DNA, CDR3 protein. A D gene is named only where the DNA matches it firmly. Size values are once, few and many counts, or a class for expanded clones, and some rows have none.

TRBV5-1,TRBJ1-4,NA,NA,TGCGCCAGCAGGTATCAGGGGACTAATGAAAAACTGTTTTTT,CASRYQGTNEKLFF
TRBV28,TRBJ2-1,NA,NA,TGTGCCAGCAGTTTCCGACTCTCCTACAATGAGCAGTTCTTC,CASSFRLSYNEQFF
TRBV5-8,TRBJ1-2,NA,few,TGTGCCAGCAGCTTTGGGCAAACGGGAAATGGCTACACCTTC,CASSFGQTGNGYTF
TRBV9,TRBJ1-1,TRBD1,once,TGTGCCAGCAGCGATCGGGACAGGGGGAACACTGAAGCTTTCTTT,CASSDRDRGNTEAFF
TRBV29-1,TRBJ2-3,NA,NA,TGCAGCGCAGGGGCCCTCGAGGCAGATACGCAGTATTTT,CSAGALEADTQYF
TRBV4-3,TRBJ2-5,TRBD2,NA,TGCGCCAGCAGCCAAGCTAGAGCTAGCGGGGGACAAGAGACCCAGTACTTC,CASSQARASGGQETQYF
TRBV30,TRBJ1-4,TRBD1,NA,TGTGCCTGGAACAGGGGTCCTAATGAAAAACTGTTTTTT,CAWNRGPNEKLFF
TRBV10-2,TRBJ1-5,NA,NA,TGCGCCAGCACCTCCTTGGGGCCTCAGCCCCAGCATTTT,CASTSLGPQPQHF
TRBV19,TRBJ2-6,NA,NA,TGTGCCAGTAATCCGAGTACGGGCTCTGGGGCCAACGTCCTGACTTTC,CASNPSTGSGANVLTF
TRBV6-5,TRBJ2-3,NA,NA,TGTGCCAGCAGTTACTTGGACGGCAGCACAGATACGCAGTATTTT,CASSYLDGSTDTQYF
TRBV5-5,TRBJ1-1,NA,NA,TGTGCCAGCAGCTTGGTGAGGGGATTAGGCACTGAAGCTTTCTTT,CASSLVRGLGTEAFF
TRBV3-1/TRBV3-2,TRBJ1-1,NA,NA,TGTGCCAGCAGCCAGGGAGGGGGTTACACTGAAGCTTTCTTT,CASSQGGGYTEAFF
TRBV2,TRBJ2-3,NA,NA,TGTGCCAGCAGTTACTCCACAGATACGCAGTATTTT,CASSYSTDTQYF
TRBV19,TRBJ1-2,TRBD1,NA,TGTGCCAGTAGTACACGGACAGGGCGGAACTATGGCTACACCTTC,CASSTRTGRNYGYTF
TRBV9,TRBJ2-2,TRBD1,NA,TGTGCCAGCAGGAAGACAGGGGTCCCGAACACCGGGGAGCTGTTTTTT,CASRKTGVPNTGELFF
TRBV10-3,TRBJ1-2,NA,once,TGTGCCATCAGTGAGTCAAGCATGGCCTATGGCTACACCTTC,CAISESSMAYGYTF
TRBV28,TRBJ1-1,TRBD1,NA,TGTGCCAGCAGCCGCCGGACAGGGGTTGGCACTGAAGCTTTCTTT,CASSRRTGVGTEAFF
TRBV4-1,TRBJ1-4,TRBD1,once,TGCGCCAGCTCCCTGCCGGGACAGACAAATGAAAAACTGTTTTTT,CASSLPGQTNEKLFF
TRBV4-3,TRBJ1-2,NA,NA,TGCGCCAGCAGCCAAGGGGCAGGGGTCGTCTACACCTTC,CASSQGAGVVYTF
TRBV2,TRBJ1-1,NA,NA,TGTGCCAGCAACCAACGGCAGGAGGGCACTGAAGCTTTCTTT,CASNQRQEGTEAFF
TRBV18,TRBJ2-5,NA,NA,TGTGCCAGCTCACCACGTCGGGAGACCCAGTACTTC,CASSPRRETQYF
TRBV2,TRBJ2-5,TRBD2,NA,TGTGCCAGCAGTGAAAGGTGGCCTAGCGGGGGGAGTGTCCAAGAGACCCAGTACTTC,CASSERWPSGGSVQETQYF
TRBV6-4,TRBJ2-1,TRBD2,NA,TGTGCCAGCAGTGACGGGACTAGCGGGTTCAATGAGCAGTTCTTC,CASSDGTSGFNEQFF
TRBV6-4,TRBJ2-2,NA,NA,TGTGCCAGCAGTGAAATGGCCGTCACGAACACCGGGGAGCTGTTTTTT,CASSEMAVTNTGELFF
TRBV5-1,TRBJ2-3,NA,once,TGCGCCAGCAGCTCCGTGACGTTTAACAGGGATACGCAGTATTTT,CASSSVTFNRDTQYF
TRBV6-2/TRBV6-3,TRBJ2-3,NA,NA,TGTGCCAGCAGCCGGACAGATACGCAGTATTTT,CASSRTDTQYF
TRBV19,TRBJ2-6,NA,few,TGTGCCAGTAGTAGACAGAGCTCTGGGGCCAACGTCCTGACTTTC,CASSRQSSGANVLTF
TRBV3-1/TRBV3-2,TRBJ2-5,NA,NA,TGTGCCAGCAGCCGAGGGGGAGAGACCCAGTACTTC,CASSRGGETQYF
TRBV6-1,TRBJ2-3,NA,NA,TGTGCCAGCAGTGAATTACCTTTACCCTCTGGAGTTACGCAGTATTTT,CASSELPLPSGVTQYF
TRBV18,TRBJ1-3,NA,once,TGTGCCAGCTCCCCGCTGGATTCCGGAAACACCATATATTTT,CASSPLDSGNTIYF
TRBV15,TRBJ1-2,NA,NA,TGTGCCACCAGCAGAGATCGGGGGACACCCTATGGCTACACCTTC,CATSRDRGTPYGYTF
TRBV6-5,TRBJ2-2,TRBD2,NA,TGTGCCAGCAGAAGAGCGGGGCAAACCGGGGAGCTGTTTTTT,CASRRAGQTGELFF
TRBV5-5,TRBJ1-1,NA,NA,TGTGCCAGCAGCTTGTTATCAGGGAACACTGAAGCTTTCTTT,CASSLLSGNTEAFF
TRBV9,TRBJ2-6,TRBD1,NA,TGTGCCAGCAGCGCGCGACAGGGGGCTTTTGGGGCCAACGTCCTGACTTTC,CASSARQGAFGANVLTF
TRBV24-1,TRBJ2-1,TRBD1,NA,TGTGCCACCAGGGGCAGGGGGCAGGTTGTTGAGCAGTTCTTC,CATRGRGQVVEQFF
TRBV5-1,TRBJ2-2,NA,NA,TGCGCCAGCAGTGAATGGGGGGCGAACACCGGGGAGCTGTTTTTT,CASSEWGANTGELFF
TRBV12-3/TRBV12-4,TRBJ2-2,NA,NA,TGTGCCAGCAGAGAGACGAACACCGGGGAGCTGTTTTTT,CASRETNTGELFF
TRBV5-1,TRBJ1-6,NA,NA,TGCGCCAGCAGCTTGTCCCACGGAGGGGGACAATATAATTCACCCCTCCACTTT,CASSLSHGGGQYNSPLHF
TRBV18,TRBJ1-6,NA,NA,TGTGCCAGCTCACCACCGTTGGGGCAAAATTCACCCCTCCACTTT,CASSPPLGQNSPLHF
TRBV15,TRBJ2-3,TRBD2,NA,TGTGCCACCAGCAGCAGGACTAGCGGGGGAGATACGCAGTATTTT,CATSSRTSGGDTQYF
TRBV6-4,TRBJ1-2,TRBD1,NA,TGTGCCAGCAGTGATTGGGACAGGGGGAGAGCTAACTATGGCTACACCTTC,CASSDWDRGRANYGYTF
TRBV5-5,TRBJ2-5,TRBD2,NA,TGTGCCAGCAGCCCCCGGACTAGCGGAACGGGCGGGGAGACCCAGTACTTC,CASSPRTSGTGGETQYF
TRBV6-6,TRBJ2-2,TRBD1,NA,TGTGCCAGCCGCAGGGGGTCGGCCGGGGAGCTGTTTTTT,CASRRGSAGELFF